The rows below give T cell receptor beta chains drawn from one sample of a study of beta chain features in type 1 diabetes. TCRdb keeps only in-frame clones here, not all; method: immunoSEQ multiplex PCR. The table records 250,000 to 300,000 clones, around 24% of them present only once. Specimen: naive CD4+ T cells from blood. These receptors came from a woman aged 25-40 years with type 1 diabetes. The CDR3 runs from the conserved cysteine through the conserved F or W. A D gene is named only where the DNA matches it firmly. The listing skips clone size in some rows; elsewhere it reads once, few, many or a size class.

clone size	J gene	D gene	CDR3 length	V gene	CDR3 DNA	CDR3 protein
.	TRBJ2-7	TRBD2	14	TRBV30	TGTGCCGGAGGGAGGGGCGTCCTTGAACGCGAGCAGTACTTC	CAGGRGVLEREQYF
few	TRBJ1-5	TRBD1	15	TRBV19	TGTGCCAGTTCAGACGTGGGACAGGGGGTTCAGCCCCAGCATTTT	CASSDVGQGVQPQHF
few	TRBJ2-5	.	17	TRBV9	TGTGCCAGCAGCGTAGTTCCTGTCGGGAGCGGGCAAGAGACCCAGTACTTC	CASSVVPVGSGQETQYF
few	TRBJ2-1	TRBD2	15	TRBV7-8	TGTGCCAGCAGCCCTAGCGGGAGGGCCTCGGGTGAGCAGTTCTTC	CASSPSGRASGEQFF
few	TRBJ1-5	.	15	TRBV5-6	TGTGCCAGCAGCTTGAGGCAGGGGCGGAATCAGCCCCAGCATTTT	CASSLRQGRNQPQHF
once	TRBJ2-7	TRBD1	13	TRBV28	TGTGCCAGCAGCGGACAGGGATCCCTCGAGCAGTACTTC	CASSGQGSLEQYF
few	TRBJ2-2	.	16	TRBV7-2	TGTGCCAGCAGCCGCAGACTAGCTAGGGGGGCCGGGGAGCTGTTTTTT	CASSRRLARGAGELFF
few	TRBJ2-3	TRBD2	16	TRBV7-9	TGTGCCAGCAGCTTCCGGACTAGCGGGAGAATGGATACGCAGTATTTT	CASSFRTSGRMDTQYF
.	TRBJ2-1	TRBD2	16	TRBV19	TGTGCCAGTATCCCCCCAGGGAGTCCATGGGAGGGTGAGCAGTTCTTC	CASIPPGSPWEGEQFF
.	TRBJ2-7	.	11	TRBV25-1	TGTGCCAGCGCTGACACCTACGAGCAGTACTTC	CASADTYEQYF
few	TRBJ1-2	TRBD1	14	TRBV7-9	TGTGCCAGCAGCTTAGGAGGGGGCAGCTATGGCTACACCTTC	CASSLGGGSYGYTF
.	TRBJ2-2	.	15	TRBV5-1	TGCGCCAGCAGCTTGGCGGCTAGTAACACCGGGGAGCTGTTTTTT	CASSLAASNTGELFF
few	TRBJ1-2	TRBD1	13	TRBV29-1	TGCAGCGTTGGTACAGGGGTGGACTATGGCTACACCTTC	CSVGTGVDYGYTF
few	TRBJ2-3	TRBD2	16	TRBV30	TGTGCCTGGAGTGTACGGCTAGCGGGAGCAAAAGATACGCAGTATTTT	CAWSVRLAGAKDTQYF
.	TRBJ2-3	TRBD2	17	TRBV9	TGTGCCAGCAGCGTAGCCGATCGTGGCGGGAGAGGAGATACGCAGTATTTT	CASSVADRGGRGDTQYF
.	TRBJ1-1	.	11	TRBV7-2	TGTGCCAGCAGCTCCCTCCAGAAAGCTTTCTTT	CASSSLQKAFF
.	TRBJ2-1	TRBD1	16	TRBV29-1	TGCAGCGTTTCCATTCGTGGCCAGGGGGAAAGCAATGAGCAGTTCTTC	CSVSIRGQGESNEQFF
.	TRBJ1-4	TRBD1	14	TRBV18	TGTGCCAGCTCAATTGGACAGGGCCCTGAAAAACTGTTTTTT	CASSIGQGPEKLFF
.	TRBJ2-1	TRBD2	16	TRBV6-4	TGTGCCAGCAGTGACTCCGCGACTAGCGGTTACAATGAGCAGTTCTTC	CASSDSATSGYNEQFF
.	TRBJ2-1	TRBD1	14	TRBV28	TGTGCCAGCAGTGGACCGGGACAGGCAGATGAGCAGTTCTTC	CASSGPGQADEQFF
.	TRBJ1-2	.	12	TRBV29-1	TGCAGCGTTGAAGCGCGGCCTGATGGCTACACCTTC	CSVEARPDGYTF
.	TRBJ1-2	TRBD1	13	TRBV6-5	TGTGCCAGCAGTAGGGACAGGGAATTTGGCTACACCTTC	CASSRDREFGYTF
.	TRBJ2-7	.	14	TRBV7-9	TGTGCCAGCAGCTTACAGGGAGGCCCTTACGAGCAGTACTTC	CASSLQGGPYEQYF
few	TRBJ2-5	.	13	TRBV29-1	TGCAGCGTTGAAGTATACAGCCAAGAGACCCAGTACTTC	CSVEVYSQETQYF
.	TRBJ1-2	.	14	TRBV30	TGTGCCTGGAGTGTCTACAGGGTGGTTTCTGGCTACACCTTC	CAWSVYRVVSGYTF
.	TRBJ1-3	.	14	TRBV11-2	TGTGCCAGCAGCTACGGGGGGCCTGGAAACACCATATATTTT	CASSYGGPGNTIYF
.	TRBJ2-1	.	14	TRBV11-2	TGTGCCAGCAGCCCGGGCCCGCAGGGGAATGAGCAGTTCTTC	CASSPGPQGNEQFF
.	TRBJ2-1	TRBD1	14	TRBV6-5	TGTGCCAGTAGGGACAGGGACGGGAGCAATGAGCAGTTCTTC	CASRDRDGSNEQFF
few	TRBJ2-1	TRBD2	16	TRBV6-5	TGTGCCAGCAGTTACTCGGGGGGAGGGAGAGGGAATGAGCAGTTCTTC	CASSYSGGGRGNEQFF
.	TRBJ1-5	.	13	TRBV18	TGTGCCAGCTCATCTTCCGGGGATCAGCCCCAGCATTTT	CASSSSGDQPQHF
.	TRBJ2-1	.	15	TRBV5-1	TGCGCCAGCAGCTTGGATGTTAGCGTCGGCAATGAGCAGTTCTTC	CASSLDVSVGNEQFF
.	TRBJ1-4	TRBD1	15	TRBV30	TGTGCCTGGAGTCCAAAACAGGGGAATGATGAAAAACTGTTTTTT	CAWSPKQGNDEKLFF
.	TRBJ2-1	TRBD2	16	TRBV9	TGTGCCAGCAGCGTAGCAGGGACTAGCGGATACAATGAGCAGTTCTTC	CASSVAGTSGYNEQFF
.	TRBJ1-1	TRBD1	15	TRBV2	TGTGCCAGCAGAGGGACAGGGGGTAGGAACACTGAAGCTTTCTTT	CASRGTGGRNTEAFF
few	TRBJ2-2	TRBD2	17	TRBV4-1	TGCGCCAGCAGCCATGAGACTAGCGGAACGAACACCGGGGAGCTGTTTTTT	CASSHETSGTNTGELFF
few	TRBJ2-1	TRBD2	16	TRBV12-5	TGTGCTAGTGGTTCCCTAGCGGGAGGACACTACAATGAGCAGTTCTTC	CASGSLAGGHYNEQFF
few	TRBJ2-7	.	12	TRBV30	TGTGCCTGGACCCCGACTCCCTACGAGCAGTACTTC	CAWTPTPYEQYF
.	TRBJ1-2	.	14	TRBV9	TGTGCCAGCAGCGTAGGACACCAGAACTATGGCTACACCTTC	CASSVGHQNYGYTF
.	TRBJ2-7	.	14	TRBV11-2	TGTGCCAGCAGCCCCAGGGGAGGGAGGTACGAGCAGTACTTC	CASSPRGGRYEQYF
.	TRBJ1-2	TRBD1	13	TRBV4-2	TGTGCCAGCAGCCAAGCCAACAGGGGTGGCTACACCTTC	CASSQANRGGYTF
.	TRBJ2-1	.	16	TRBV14	TGTGCCAGCAGCCAAGTTCTGGGGGCCTCCTACAATGAGCAGTTCTTC	CASSQVLGASYNEQFF
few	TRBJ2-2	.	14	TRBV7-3	TGTGCCAGCAGCCCCGGGATCATCACCGGGGAGCTGTTTTTT	CASSPGIITGELFF
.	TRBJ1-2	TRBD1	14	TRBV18	TGTGCCAGCTCACCGCCGACAGGGGCTGGGGGCTACACCTTC	CASSPPTGAGGYTF
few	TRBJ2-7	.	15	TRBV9	TGTGCCAGCAGCGTAGGCGGACACAGCTCCTACGAGCAGTACTTC	CASSVGGHSSYEQYF
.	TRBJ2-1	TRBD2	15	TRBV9	TGTGCCAGCAGCGCCCTAGCGGGAGGGCTCAATGAGCAGTTCTTC	CASSALAGGLNEQFF
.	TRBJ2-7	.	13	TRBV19	TGTGCCAGTAGTCCCGGGCACAGGGACGAGCAGTACTTC	CASSPGHRDEQYF
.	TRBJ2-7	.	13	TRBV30	TGTGCCTGGAGTGGGACGGCCGGGAACGAGCAGTACTTC	CAWSGTAGNEQYF
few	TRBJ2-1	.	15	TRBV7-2	TGTGCCAGCAGCCGCCCCCGGGACTCATACAATGAGCAGTTCTTC	CASSRPRDSYNEQFF
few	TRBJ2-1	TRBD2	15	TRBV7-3	TGTGCCAGCAGCACCACTAGCGGGAATTACAATGAGCAGTTCTTC	CASSTTSGNYNEQFF
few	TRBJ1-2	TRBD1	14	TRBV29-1	TGCAGCGTCCCTAAGGGAACAGGGGCCTATGGCTACACCTTC	CSVPKGTGAYGYTF
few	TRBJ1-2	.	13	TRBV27	TGTGCCAGCAGTTTAATGCGGGGCCATGGCTACACCTTC	CASSLMRGHGYTF
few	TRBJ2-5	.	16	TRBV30	TGTGCCTGGAGTGGTGGCGGGATCAACAACGGCGAGACCCAGTACTTC	CAWSGGGINNGETQYF